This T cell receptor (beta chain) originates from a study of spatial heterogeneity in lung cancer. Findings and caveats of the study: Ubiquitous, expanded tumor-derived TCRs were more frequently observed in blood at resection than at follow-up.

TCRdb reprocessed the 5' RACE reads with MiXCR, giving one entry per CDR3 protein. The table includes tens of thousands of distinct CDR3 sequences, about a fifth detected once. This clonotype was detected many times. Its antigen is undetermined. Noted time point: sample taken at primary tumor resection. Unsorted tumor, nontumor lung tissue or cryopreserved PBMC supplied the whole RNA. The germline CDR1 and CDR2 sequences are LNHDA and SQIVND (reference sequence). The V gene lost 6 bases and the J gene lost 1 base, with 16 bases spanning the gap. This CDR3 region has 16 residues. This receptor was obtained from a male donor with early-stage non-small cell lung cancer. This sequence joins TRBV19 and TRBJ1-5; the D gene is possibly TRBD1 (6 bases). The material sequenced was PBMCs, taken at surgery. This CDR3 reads CASSRQLDRSNQPQHF. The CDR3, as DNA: TGTGCCAGTAGCCGCCAGTTGGACAGAAGCAATCAGCCCCAGCATTTT.